What follows are 18 T cell receptor beta chains derived from one specimen sequenced in a study of shared clonotypes between healthy human individuals. Sequencing used immunoSEQ multiplex PCR; TCRdb keeps in-frame clones, though not all of them. Among over a million clones listed, approximately 78% were seen once. The sequencing sample was made of memory CD4+ T cells from PBMCs. The sample's subset: CD45RA-negative fraction. These receptors were obtained from a man between 18 and 35 years old in good health. Some clones in this sample may be carry-over from other donors' samples.

V gene TRBV11-3 combines with J gene TRBJ2-3; 7 nucleotides align to TRBD2. The ends lost 4 bases at V and 8 bases at J; junction bases unmatched: 6. Germline V gene sequence: CDR1 SGHNT, CDR2 YENEEA. The CDR3 is 13 amino acids. The CDR3 DNA reads TGTGCCAGCAGCTCAGGGTGGGAGGGTACGCAGTATTTT. Translated, it gives CASSSGWEGTQYF. The full variable domain, with the rest looked up from reference TRBV11-3 and TRBJ2-3, is EAGVVQSPRYKIIEKKQPVAFWCNPISGHNTLYWYLQNLGQGPELLIRYENEEAVDDSQLPKDRFSAERLKGVDSTLKIQPAELGDSAVYLCASSSGWEGTQYFGPGTRLTVL.

V is TRBV7-8 and J is TRBJ2-5; 10 nucleotides line up with TRBD1. The germline V gene has CDR1 SGHVS and CDR2 FQNEAQ. V lost 5 bases and J lost 9; bases outside the gene matches: 6. The CDR3 loop spans 13 amino acids. CDR3 sequence: CASSRGQGLAQYF. The DNA for the CDR3 is TGTGCCAGCAGCAGGGGACAGGGGTTGGCCCAGTACTTC.

The gene calls are TRBV4-2 and TRBJ2-3; tentatively, D is TRBD1 (6 bases). Germline V lookup: CDR1 LGHNA, CDR2 YNFKEQ. V shed 1 base and J shed 3 bases, with 14 bases lying between them. The CDR3 has 16 residues. This CDR3 is CASSQGDRMRTDTQYF. CDR3 nucleotide sequence: TGTGCCAGCAGCCAAGGTGACAGGATGAGGACAGATACGCAGTATTTT.

This clone was observed a handful of times. The chain uses TRBV28 and TRBJ1-2; D is ambiguous. Trimming shortened V by 3 bases and J by 3 bases, and 11 bases separated the two germline ends. Germline V gene data show CDR1 as MDHEN and CDR2 as SYDVKM. This CDR3 comprises 14 residues. CDR3 DNA sequence: TGTGCCAGCAGTTTGTCGGGGATCGACTATGGCTACACCTTC. It yields the protein CASSLSGIDYGYTF.

V is TRBV7-2 and J is TRBJ1-2; D is uncertain. The CDR3 contains 12 residues. Trimming left V 4 bases short and J 7 bases short, with 10 bases between. Germline V lookup: CDR1 SGHTA, CDR2 FQGNSA. The CDR3 sequence is CASSSLYSGYTF. As DNA, the CDR3 is TGTGCCAGCAGCTCTTTATATAGTGGCTACACCTTC.

The J gene is TRBJ1-5, the V gene TRBV27; 11 bases agree with TRBD1. Germline V gene lookup returns CDR1 MNHEY and CDR2 SMNVEV (reference sequence). The CDR3 is 14 amino acids. With 6 bases clipped from V and 5 bases from J, the junction kept 3 bases outside the gene matches. The CDR3 region is CASSRTGGHQPQHF. CDR3 DNA sequence: TGTGCCAGCAGCCGGACAGGGGGCCATCAGCCCCAGCATTTT.

Remarks on this clone: The likely explanation is a read error, given a far larger clone one base away. The same CDR3 is also encoded by other DNA sequences in this sample. The V and J genes are TRBV5-1 and TRBJ1-5; 8 bases line up with TRBD1. Germline trimming cut 4 bases from V and 2 bases from J; bases unmatched to any gene: 2. There are 14 residues in the CDR3. CDR1 and CDR2 (germline): SGHRS, YFSETQ. Here the CDR3 reads CASSPTGGNQPQHF. The CDR3 nucleotides are TGCGCCAGCAGCCCGACAGGGGGCAATCAGCCCCAGCATTTT. Using reference TRBV5-1 and TRBJ1-5 for the parts outside the CDR3, the full variable domain is KAGVTQTPRYLIKTRGQQVTLSCSPISGHRSVSWYQQTPGQGLQFLFEYFSETQRNKGNFPGRFSGRQFSNSRSEMNVSTLELGDSALYLCASSPTGGNQPQHFGDGTRLSIL.

The chain uses TRBV7-6 and TRBJ2-7; 8 bases agree with TRBD1. The CDR3 has 15 amino acids. V gave up 6 bases and J gave up 1 base; unmatched junction bases: 8. Looked up from germline, CDR1 is SGHVS and CDR2 is FNYEAQ. The CDR3 reads CASSRGTGGSYEQYF. The CDR3 coding sequence is TGTGCCAGCAGTAGAGGGACAGGAGGGTCCTACGAGCAGTACTTC.

The V gene is TRBV2, the J gene TRBJ1-1, with D possibly TRBD1 on 5 matching bases. With 6 bases removed from V and 8 bases from J, the gap between germline ends came to 16 bases. The germline V gene has CDR1 SNHLY and CDR2 FYNNEI. This CDR3 has 13 residues. The CDR3 loop reads CASRQAAGVEAFF. CDR3 sequence (DNA): TGTGCCAGCAGACAGGCGGCGGGGGTGGAAGCTTTCTTT. Complete variable domain (other parts from reference TRBV2 and TRBJ1-1): EPEVTQTPSHQVTQMGQEVILRCVPISNHLYFYWYRQILGQKVEFLVSFYNNEISEKSEIFDDQFSVERPDGSNFTLKIRSTKLEDSAMYFCASRQAAGVEAFFGQGTRLTVV.

This clone was found a few times. The gene calls are TRBV6-5 and TRBJ2-7; no firm D call. The V end was cut by 4 bases, the J end by 0 bases, with 13 bases between. Germline CDR1 MNHEY, CDR2 SVGAGI. This CDR3 comprises 15 residues. This chain's CDR3 is CASSSPSRSSYEQYF. For the CDR3, the DNA is TGTGCCAGCAGTTCCCCCTCCAGGAGCTCCTACGAGCAGTACTTC.

The CDR3 coding sequence is TGTGCCACAAGACTGGGGACAGGGTTAACTAATGAAAAACTGTTTTTT. Amino acids: CATRLGTGLTNEKLFF. The chain joins TRBV28 to TRBJ1-4; 9 nucleotides line up with TRBD1. V was clipped by 10 bases and J by 1 base; unmatched bases: 10. This CDR3 spans 16 amino acids. Germline CDR1 reads MDHEN; CDR2 reads SYDVKM.

This clone was seen just once. This chain connects TRBV18 to TRBJ2-1, with 7 bases lining up with TRBD2. Losses at the gene ends were 1 base for V and 7 bases for J; bases not matched to a gene: 7. Per the germline V gene, CDR1 is KGHSH and CDR2 is LQKENI. This CDR3 has 15 amino acids. In nucleotides, the CDR3 is TGTGCCAGCTCACCACTGACAGCCGGGGGGAATGAGCAGTTCTTC. It specifies CASSPLTAGGNEQFF. The variable domain in full, completed from reference TRBV18 and TRBJ2-1, reads NAGVMQNPRHLVRRRGQEARLRCSPMKGHSHVYWYRQLPEEGLKFMVYLQKENIIDESGMPKERFSAEFPKEGPSILRIQQVVRGDSAAYFCASSPLTAGGNEQFFGPGTRLTVL.

V gene TRBV28 combines with J gene TRBJ1-2; 8 nucleotides line up with TRBD1. This CDR3 has 15 amino acids. CDR1 is MDHEN, CDR2 SYDVKM, per germline. Losses at the gene ends were 5 bases for V and 10 bases for J; bases not matched to a gene: 15. CDR3 sequence (DNA): TGTGCCAGCAGTGCTACCGGGACAGGTCGCTTTGACTACACCTTC. Translation: CASSATGTGRFDYTF.

V gene TRBV19 combines with J gene TRBJ2-7, with 9 bases lining up with TRBD1. Germline values: CDR1 LNHDA, CDR2 SQIVND (reference sequence). The CDR3 length is 15 residues. Trimming removed 5 bases from V and 2 bases from J; junction bases left unmatched: 7. The CDR3 DNA reads TGTGCCAGTAGTGGACCGGGACAGGGAACCTACGAGCAGTACTTC. This codes for CASSGPGQGTYEQYF.

Comment on this clone: Other DNA sequences within the sample encode an identical CDR3. This chain joins TRBV18 and TRBJ2-1; 7 positions agree with TRBD1. V was clipped by 4 bases and J by 7 bases; unmatched bases: 1. The germline V gene encodes CDR1 KGHSH and CDR2 LQKENI. This CDR3 region has 12 residues. DNA for the CDR3: TGTGCCAGCTCACTACAGGGGAATGAGCAGTTCTTC. This gives the protein CASSLQGNEQFF.

DNA for the CDR3: TGCAGCGTTGAAGATGGACAGGGAGTGGGAAACACCATATATTTT. Its protein product is CSVEDGQGVGNTIYF. The chain is built from TRBV29-1 and TRBJ1-3; 8 nucleotides match TRBD1. The V and J ends lost 0 bases and 4 bases, in that order; junction bases with no gene match: 5. The CDR3 sequence is 15 residues long. From germline, CDR1 is SQVTM and CDR2 ANQGSEA.

The chain employs TRBV28 and TRBJ2-7; 7 bases are shared with TRBD1. Germline CDR1 reads MDHEN; CDR2 reads SYDVKM. The V gene end was trimmed by 6 bases and the J gene end by 1 base; junction bases not matched to a gene: 6. CDR3 length: 14 amino acids. Here the CDR3 DNA reads TGTGCCAGCAGGGCTGGACAGGCGTCCTACGAGCAGTACTTC. Its protein product is CASRAGQASYEQYF.

This clone appeared many times. This sequence joins TRBV6-6 and TRBJ2-3; 9 bases are shared with TRBD1. The CDR3 has 11 residues. Trimming at V came to 10 bases and at J to 7 bases, leaving 3 bases not matched to a gene. Germline V gene lookup returns CDR1 MNHNY and CDR2 SVGAGI (reference sequence). CDR3 loop: CATGQGYTQYF. The CDR3 DNA sequence: TGTGCCACCGGACAGGGGTATACGCAGTATTTT.